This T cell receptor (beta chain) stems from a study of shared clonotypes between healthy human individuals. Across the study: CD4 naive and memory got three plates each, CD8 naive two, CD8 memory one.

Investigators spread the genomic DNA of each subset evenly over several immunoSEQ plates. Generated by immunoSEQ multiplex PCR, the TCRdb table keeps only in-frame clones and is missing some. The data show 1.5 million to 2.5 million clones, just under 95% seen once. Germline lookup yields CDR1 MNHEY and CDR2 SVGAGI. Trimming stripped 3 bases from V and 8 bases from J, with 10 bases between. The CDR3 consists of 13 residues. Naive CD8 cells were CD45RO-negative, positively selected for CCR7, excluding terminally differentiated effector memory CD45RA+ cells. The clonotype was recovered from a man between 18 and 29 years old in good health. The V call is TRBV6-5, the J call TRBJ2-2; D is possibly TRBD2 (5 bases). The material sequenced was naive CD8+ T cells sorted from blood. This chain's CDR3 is CASSYEGIGELFF. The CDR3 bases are TGTGCCAGCAGTTATGAGGGTATAGGGGAGCTGTTTTTT.